The rows below give T cell receptor beta chains drawn from one sample of a study of beta chain features in type 1 diabetes. Clones were read by immunoSEQ multiplex PCR, and TCRdb kept only the in-frame ones, dropping some. The table includes some 300,000 clones, 7.5% to 9.5% detected once. What was sequenced was central memory CD4+ T cells from blood. These TCRs come from a woman aged 18 to 35 in good health. CDR3s include the opening cysteine and the closing phenylalanine or tryptophan. D genes are given only for firm matches. For some rows the clone size is stated as once, few or many, or as a class when expanded; others skip it.

j_gene,abundance,d_gene,v_gene,len,CDR3aa,CDR3nt
TRBJ2-7,-,-,TRBV29-1,12,CSVDGDSYEQYF,TGCAGCGTTGATGGGGATTCCTACGAGCAGTACTTC
TRBJ1-6,-,-,TRBV28,14,CASSSPGVGSPLHF,TGTGCCAGCAGTTCCCCAGGGGTGGGTTCACCCCTCCACTTT
TRBJ2-1,few,TRBD2,TRBV7-2,17,CASSAPKLAGEVNEQFF,TGTGCCAGCAGCGCACCGAAACTAGCGGGAGAGGTAAATGAGCAGTTCTTC
TRBJ1-1,-,TRBD1,TRBV18,16,CASSPTRYKAGGEAFF,TGTGCCAGCTCCCCAACAAGATACAAAGCAGGGGGCGAAGCTTTCTTT
TRBJ2-5,few,TRBD1,TRBV4-1,15,CASSQTGTGSETQYF,TGCGCCAGCAGCCAGACCGGGACAGGGTCGGAGACCCAGTACTTC
TRBJ1-2,few,-,TRBV6-5,14,CASSYRDGNYGYTF,TGTGCCAGCAGTTACAGGGATGGGAACTATGGCTACACCTTC
TRBJ2-1,many,TRBD2,TRBV14,15,CASSHGGSSYNEQFF,TGTGCCAGCAGCCACGGCGGGAGCTCCTACAATGAGCAGTTCTTC
TRBJ1-5,-,-,TRBV23-1,18,CASGRAVPILVSNQPQHF,TGCGCCAGCGGGCGGGCAGTCCCGATCCTCGTGTCAAATCAGCCCCAGCATTTT
TRBJ2-1,-,TRBD2,TRBV5-8,15,CASSLFGTSSDEQFF,TGTGCCAGCAGCTTGTTTGGGACTAGCAGCGATGAGCAGTTCTTC
TRBJ1-2,-,TRBD1,TRBV15,16,CATSPGTGGFSSGYTF,TGTGCCACCAGCCCCGGGACAGGGGGCTTCAGCTCCGGCTACACCTTC
TRBJ1-5,-,-,TRBV6-6,13,CASAPKQGPPQHF,TGTGCCAGCGCCCCCAAACAGGGCCCGCCCCAGCATTTT
TRBJ1-1,-,TRBD1,TRBV7-8,15,CASSPRQGLGTEAFF,TGTGCCAGCAGCCCTAGACAGGGCCTAGGAACTGAAGCTTTCTTT
TRBJ1-5,few,-,TRBV5-6,15,CASSLGRYSNQPQHF,TGTGCCAGCAGCTTGGGAAGATATAGCAATCAGCCCCAGCATTTT
TRBJ2-6,few,-,TRBV7-3,15,CASSLGGTGANVLTF,TGTGCCAGCAGCTTAGGGGGTACTGGGGCCAACGTCCTGACTTTC
TRBJ1-5,few,-,TRBV27,13,CASLGGRRGPQHF,TGTGCCAGCCTCGGGGGCCGCCGTGGGCCCCAGCATTTT
TRBJ2-5,-,-,TRBV18,16,CASSPVRQAKGETQYF,TGTGCCAGCTCACCTGTCAGACAGGCCAAGGGGGAGACCCAGTACTTC
TRBJ1-2,-,TRBD1,TRBV5-1,15,CASSSGGTGNYGYTF,TGCGCCAGCAGCTCGGGCGGGACAGGCAACTATGGCTACACCTTC
TRBJ2-3,-,-,TRBV7-2,12,CASSLSRDTQYF,TGTGCCAGCAGCTTATCCCGAGATACGCAGTATTTT
TRBJ2-7,few,-,TRBV4-1,16,CASSQEGRRTSYEQYF,TGTGCCAGCAGCCAAGAAGGGCGCAGGACTTCCTACGAGCAGTACTTC
TRBJ1-1,many,-,TRBV4-3,14,CASSQMGVNTEAFF,TGCGCCAGCAGCCAGATGGGAGTGAACACTGAAGCTTTCTTT
TRBJ2-1,many,TRBD1,TRBV23-1,16,CASSQSPGQGDNEQFF,TGCGCCAGCAGTCAATCGCCGGGACAGGGTGACAATGAGCAGTTCTTC
TRBJ2-3,-,TRBD2,TRBV7-2,15,CASSSAGGHTDTQYF,TGTGCCAGCAGCTCAGCGGGGGGGCACACAGATACGCAGTATTTT
TRBJ2-7,few,-,TRBV15,16,CATSRDRHLGLYEQYF,TGTGCCACCAGCAGAGATCGACATCTTGGCCTCTACGAGCAGTACTTC
TRBJ1-6,-,-,TRBV7-2,16,CASSRRDYGYNSPLHF,TGTGCCAGCAGCCGAAGGGACTACGGCTATAATTCACCCCTCCACTTT
TRBJ2-7,-,-,TRBV28,11,CASRGNYEQYF,TGTGCCAGCAGGGGAAACTACGAGCAGTACTTC
TRBJ1-1,-,-,TRBV5-4,13,CASSLVRDTEAFF,TGTGCCAGCAGCTTGGTGCGGGACACTGAAGCTTTCTTT
TRBJ1-5,-,-,TRBV4-3,14,CASSQEDWSQPQHF,TGCGCCAGCAGCCAAGAGGACTGGTCTCAGCCCCAGCATTTT
TRBJ2-1,many,TRBD1,TRBV13,13,CASSTGQYNEQFF,TGTGCCAGCAGCACGGGACAGTACAATGAGCAGTTCTTC
TRBJ1-6,few,-,TRBV5-5,15,CASRNQGSRNSPLHF,TGTGCCAGCAGAAACCAGGGATCGCGAAATTCACCCCTCCACTTT
TRBJ2-5,few,TRBD1,TRBV5-4,14,CASSLDRGKETQYF,TGTGCCAGCAGCTTGGACAGGGGGAAAGAGACCCAGTACTTC
TRBJ1-3,-,-,TRBV9,13,CASSVDTGNTIYF,TGTGCCAGCAGCGTTGACACTGGAAACACCATATATTTT
TRBJ1-6,-,-,TRBV2,14,CASTQVRGGSPLHF,TGTGCCAGCACTCAGGTCAGGGGAGGTTCACCCCTCCACTTT
TRBJ1-2,few,TRBD1,TRBV5-6,17,CASQEGTGRALNYGYTF,TGTGCCAGTCAGGAAGGGACAGGGAGAGCTCTTAACTATGGCTACACCTTC
TRBJ2-3,few,-,TRBV4-3,17,CASSQDRGGGLTDTQYF,TGCGCCAGCAGCCAAGATAGAGGCGGGGGCCTCACAGATACGCAGTATTTT
TRBJ1-1,-,-,TRBV7-3,15,CASSFSPGVETEAFF,TGTGCCAGCAGCTTCTCCCCGGGGGTAGAGACTGAAGCTTTCTTT
TRBJ2-3,many,-,TRBV11-3,14,CASSLDGNTDTQYF,TGTGCCAGCAGCTTAGACGGAAACACAGATACGCAGTATTTT
TRBJ1-2,few,TRBD1,TRBV28,13,CASSLGWDRGYTF,TGTGCCAGCAGTTTAGGGTGGGACAGAGGCTACACCTTC
TRBJ2-4,-,-,TRBV4-3,16,CASTPGGILAKNIQYF,TGCGCCAGCACGCCAGGGGGGATCCTAGCCAAAAACATTCAGTACTTC
TRBJ2-1,few,TRBD2,TRBV5-1,15,CASSFTSGGSYEQFF,TGCGCCAGCAGCTTCACTAGCGGGGGGAGCTATGAGCAGTTCTTC
TRBJ2-3,-,TRBD2,TRBV7-8,17,CASSTGLAGVGRNTQYF,TGTGCCAGCAGCACCGGACTAGCGGGAGTGGGTAGGAATACGCAGTATTTT
TRBJ2-7,-,-,TRBV7-8,14,CASSLGRSSYEQYF,TGTGCCAGCAGCTTAGGCAGGAGCTCCTACGAGCAGTACTTC
TRBJ2-7,-,-,TRBV7-2,13,CASSLYVGFEQYF,TGTGCCAGCAGTTTATATGTGGGTTTCGAGCAGTACTTC
TRBJ2-7,-,-,TRBV7-2,14,CASSFRGVTYEQYF,TGTGCCAGCAGCTTTAGGGGGGTCACCTACGAGCAGTACTTC
TRBJ1-2,few,-,TRBV15,15,CATSRDQGKKYIYTF,TGTGCCACCAGCAGAGATCAAGGCAAGAAGTATATCTACACCTTC
TRBJ2-5,few,-,TRBV29-1,14,CSVWTGAGQETQYF,TGCAGCGTGTGGACAGGCGCGGGGCAAGAGACCCAGTACTTC
TRBJ2-7,-,-,TRBV5-1,15,CASSLPDGRVYEQYF,TGCGCCAGCAGCTTGCCAGACGGCCGAGTCTACGAGCAGTACTTC
TRBJ1-3,once,-,TRBV7-6,15,CASSRSRTSGNTIYF,TGTGCCAGCAGTCGTAGCAGGACCTCTGGAAACACCATATATTTT
TRBJ2-2,once,TRBD1,TRBV5-1,17,CASSLGPGQVNTGELFF,TGCGCCAGCAGCTTGGGGCCGGGACAGGTTAACACCGGGGAGCTGTTTTTT